The next 20 T cell receptor beta chains were all read from a single sample in a study of blood T cell repertoires in COVID-19. Clones were sequenced by immunoSEQ multiplex PCR, and TCRdb holds only the in-frame ones, with some missing. The sample yields a few hundred thousand clones, about 85% seen once. The sequenced sample consisted of peripheral blood. These receptor sequences come from a man between 18 and 29 years old with active or convalescent COVID-19.

The rearrangement links TRBV5-1 to TRBJ2-3, with TRBD2 matching 8 bases. The CDR3 totals 16 residues. Unmatched junction bases numbered 12, after V lost 5 bases and J lost 4 bases. Germline CDR1 reads SGHRS; CDR2 reads YFSETQ. CDR3 nucleotides: TGCGCCAGCAGGACTGTGGCGGGAGGTCTGGCAGATACGCAGTATTTT. It translates to CASRTVAGGLADTQYF.

This sequence joins TRBV10-2 and TRBJ2-6, with 11 bases lining up with TRBD1. V lost 5 bases, J lost 0 bases, and 3 bases stayed unmatched. The CDR3 runs to 17 residues. Germline CDR1 is WSHSY and CDR2 is SAAADI. This chain's CDR3 is CASSWGTGGSGANVLTF. CDR3 nucleotides: TGCGCCAGCAGTTGGGGGACAGGGGGCTCTGGGGCCAACGTCCTGACTTTC.

This chain connects TRBV5-4 to TRBJ2-2; D not certain. CDR1 SGHNT and CDR2 YYREEE come from the germline V gene (reference sequence). CDR3 length: 13 amino acids. The V and J ends lost 4 bases and 5 bases respectively, with 9 bases between them. In nucleotides, the CDR3 is TGTGCCAGCAGCCTAGTTATTACCGGGGAGCTGTTTTTT. It encodes CASSLVITGELFF.

The DNA for the CDR3 is TGTGCCAGCAGTTTGAAGGGGGCAAGGTCTGGAAACACCATATATTTT. It encodes CASSLKGARSGNTIYF. J is TRBJ1-3 and V is TRBV28; TRBD1 matches at 7 bases. CDR1 and CDR2 from the germline V gene are MDHEN and SYDVKM. J was trimmed by 1 base and V by 3 bases; bases with no gene match: 6. This CDR3 has 16 amino acids.

The gene calls are TRBV7-2 and TRBJ2-6; possible D gene TRBD2, 5 bases. This CDR3 is 17 amino acids long. Trimming removed 5 bases at V and 3 bases at J, with 17 bases between. CDR1 SGHTA and CDR2 FQGNSA come from the germline V gene. Here the CDR3 reads CASSDLAVGRGANVLTF. The CDR3, as DNA: TGTGCCAGCAGCGACCTAGCTGTCGGCCGTGGGGCCAACGTCCTGACTTTC.

This clone was counted only a few times. The V and J genes are TRBV24-1 and TRBJ2-2, with D possibly being TRBD1 (6 bases). Trimming took off 7 bases at V and 3 bases at J, with 14 bases between the two ends. Germline lookup yields CDR1 KGHDR and CDR2 SFDVKD. This CDR3 has 15 amino acids. CDR3 protein: CATSVTGYDTGELFF. CDR3 coding DNA: TGTGCCACCAGCGTTACAGGGTATGACACCGGGGAGCTGTTTTTT.

The gene calls are TRBV29-1 and TRBJ1-1; D remains unclear. V was shortened by 4 bases and J by 7 bases, with 7 bases between the two germline ends. This CDR3 has 10 residues. CDR1 and CDR2 from the germline V gene are SQVTM and ANQGSEA. The DNA of the CDR3 is TGCAGCGTTGGCGATATTGAAGCTTTCTTT. It yields the protein CSVGDIEAFF. The full variable domain, in which reference TRBV29-1 and TRBJ1-1 provide the parts outside the CDR3, is SAVISQKPSRDICQRGTSLTIQCQVDSQVTMMFWYRQQPGQSLTLIATANQGSEATYESGFVIDKFPISRPNLTFSTLTVSNMSPEDSSIYLCSVGDIEAFFGQGTRLTVV.

This chain joins TRBV5-1 and TRBJ2-1; D is possibly TRBD2 (6 bases). Germline V lookup: CDR1 SGHRS, CDR2 YFSETQ. The CDR3 is made up of 15 amino acids. V shed 2 bases and J shed 2 bases, with 11 bases lying between them. This chain's CDR3 is CASSLRGATYNEQFF. The CDR3 coding sequence is TGCGCCAGCAGCTTACGCGGGGCAACCTACAATGAGCAGTTCTTC.

This chain connects TRBV7-2 to TRBJ1-2; no clear D. Germline CDR1 SGHTA, CDR2 FQGNSA. V was cut by 5 bases and J by 8 bases, with 21 bases left in between. The CDR3 spans 15 residues. In nucleotides, the CDR3 is TGTGCCAGCAGCACTAATAGCGCCCCCTGGGAGGGCTACACCTTC. Its protein product is CASSTNSAPWEGYTF.

The genes are TRBV25-1 and TRBJ1-2, with 7 bases that match TRBD1. The V gene end was trimmed by 10 bases and the J gene end by 3 bases; junction bases not matched to a gene: 8. Germline V lookup: CDR1 MGHDK, CDR2 SYGVNS. The CDR3 has 13 residues. The CDR3 sequence is CATYFDRDYGYTF. CDR3 bases: TGTGCCACCTACTTCGACAGGGACTATGGCTACACCTTC.

This chain uses TRBV7-2 with TRBJ2-1; tentative D call: TRBD2 (5 bases). V gave up 0 bases and J gave up 2 bases, with 8 bases separating them. Germline V gene data show CDR1 as SGHTA and CDR2 as FQGNSA. The CDR3 extends over 15 amino acids. The CDR3 sequence: CASSLASGAYNEQFF. The CDR3 DNA is TGTGCCAGCAGCTTAGCAAGCGGAGCCTACAATGAGCAGTTCTTC.

This clone was counted only a few times. This rearrangement joins TRBV18 to TRBJ2-1, with D perhaps TRBD2 (5 bases). This CDR3 region has 15 residues. Germline V gene lookup returns CDR1 KGHSH and CDR2 LQKENI. V was cut by 5 bases and J by 0 bases, with 11 bases left in between. The CDR3 DNA reads TGTGCCAGCTCATCCCTGGCGGGCTCCTACAATGAGCAGTTCTTC. Translated, it gives CASSSLAGSYNEQFF.

As regards this clone: The junction shows a germline mismatch at one end, possibly a read error. The chain recombines TRBV6-5 with TRBJ2-7, with D maybe TRBD2 (5 bases). This CDR3 comprises 15 residues. Germline V gene sequence: CDR1 MNHEY, CDR2 SVGAGI. CDR3 nucleotide sequence: TGTGCCAGCAGTTATTCCCGGCAGGACTCCTCCGAGCAGTACTTC. Translation gives CASSYSRQDSSEQYF.

This rearrangement joins TRBV10-3 to TRBJ1-4; 8 bases are a match to TRBD1. Per germline, CDR1 ENHRY and CDR2 SYGVKD. The CDR3 sequence is 16 residues long. V shed 0 bases and J 6 bases; nucleotides not matched to a gene: 6. The CDR3 region has the DNA TGTGCCATCAGTGAGTCGACCTCAGGGGGCGATGAAAAACTGTTTTTT. It translates to CAISESTSGGDEKLFF.

J is TRBJ2-7 and V is TRBV19; TRBD2 matches at 8 bases. CDR3 size: 16 residues. Germline lookup yields CDR1 LNHDA and CDR2 SQIVND (reference sequence). Losses at the gene ends were 6 bases for V and 3 bases for J; bases not matched to a gene: 13. Here the CDR3 DNA reads TGTGCCAGTAGCAAACCCCCGGGACTAGGAGTCTACGAGCAGTACTTC. Translation gives CASSKPPGLGVYEQYF.

The J gene is TRBJ1-1, the V gene TRBV5-1; TRBD1 aligns across 9 bases. Germline V CDR1 and CDR2: SGHRS, YFSETQ. Unmatched junction bases numbered 4, after V lost 0 bases and J lost 10 bases. CDR3 length: 13 residues. DNA of the CDR3: TGCGCCAGCAGCTTGGCGGGACAGGGTCGAGCTTTCTTT. Translation gives CASSLAGQGRAFF.

Only one count was recorded for this clone. The CDR3 DNA sequence: TGTGCCATCAATCGGGGGAGCCCCTACGAGCAGTACTTC. Protein product: CAINRGSPYEQYF. V usage is TRBV10-3 and J usage is TRBJ2-7; TRBD2 might be the D (6 bases). The V gene lost 7 bases and the J gene lost 2 bases, with 12 bases spanning the gap. The CDR3 loop spans 13 amino acids. CDR1 is ENHRY and CDR2 is SYGVKD in the germline V gene.

This clone counts as medium-sized (0.01 to 0.1%). Different DNA sequences within this sample yield the same CDR3. CDR3 loop: CASSPGTDTQYF. As DNA, the CDR3 is TGTGCCAGCAGCCCGGGCACAGATACGCAGTATTTT. The rearrangement uses TRBV7-9 and TRBJ2-3, with no clear D. Germline lookup yields CDR1 SEHNR and CDR2 FQNEAQ (reference sequence). The V end was cut by 5 bases, the J end by 1 base, with 4 bases between. The CDR3 length is 12 residues. Filled out from reference TRBV7-9 and TRBJ2-3, the complete variable domain reads DTGVSQNPRHKITKRGQNVTFRCDPISEHNRLYWYRQTLGQGPEFLTYFQNEAQLEKSRLLSDRFSAERPKGSFSTLEIQRTEQGDSAMYLCASSPGTDTQYFGPGTRLTVL.

The V call is TRBV28, the J call TRBJ2-7, with TRBD1 matching over 8 bases. The ends lost 7 bases at V and 2 bases at J; junction bases unmatched: 7. Germline CDR1 and CDR2: MDHEN and SYDVKM. This CDR3 comprises 14 residues. CDR3 in DNA: TGTGCCAGCACCGTACCAGGGGGCGCCTACGAGCAGTACTTC. Translation gives CASTVPGGAYEQYF.

This chain uses TRBV28 with TRBJ1-5; the D gene is possibly TRBD1 (5 bases). The germline V and J ends were trimmed by 4 bases and 5 bases, with 9 bases remaining between them. Germline CDR1 MDHEN, CDR2 SYDVKM. CDR3 size: 13 residues. The CDR3 coding sequence is TGTGCCAGCAGTTACACCAGGGATCAGCCCCAGCATTTT. This encodes CASSYTRDQPQHF.